This T cell receptor (beta chain) came from a study of breast tumors, draining lymph nodes, adjacent tissues. The study, taken as a whole, reports: Most tumor T cells seemingly derive from lymph node, then expand in tumor. Luminal-like breast cancer showed significantly greater tumor-nontumor repertoire similarity than basal-like breast cancer did. Compared with lymph nodes, tumors were less diverse; compared with nontumor tissue, more. Data only fit, rather than demonstrated, lymph node origin of most tumor T cells.

This clonotype was found many times. The antigen is unknown. A read error is possible here, since a much larger clone lies one base away. Breast cancer patients provided tissue from their axillary draining lymph nodes. Using its own MiXCR run on the multiplex PCR reads, TCRdb lists one record per CDR3 protein. The sample has 160,000 or so distinct CDR3 sequences, 25% to 40% seen once. This CDR3 comprises 15 residues. Germline CDR1 SGHAT, CDR2 FQNNGV. Trimming stripped 1 base from V and 6 bases from J, with 15 bases between. The material sequenced was axillary lymph node tissue. The rearrangement joins TRBV11-2 to TRBJ2-5; no clear D. This sequence was found in a female donor with breast cancer. Some clones in this sample may be carry-over from other donors' samples. Here the CDR3 DNA reads TGTGCCAGCAGCTTAGGTGACCTCTCCGGCAAGACCCAGTACTTC. It encodes CASSLGDLSGKTQYF.